Listed below are T cell receptor beta chains from one sample, sequenced in a study of shared clonotypes between healthy human individuals. Measured with immunoSEQ multiplex PCR; TCRdb has only the in-frame clones, and not every one. The sample has millions of clones; 80% to 95% are singletons. Sequences were obtained from naive CD4+ T cells from PBMCs. These receptors all stem from a man between 18 and 35 years old in good health. Some clones in this sample may be carry-over from other donors' samples. The CDR3 runs from the conserved cysteine through the conserved F or W. Fields, in order: J gene, D gene, V gene, clone size, CDR3 protein, CDR3 DNA. The D gene is left open where the match is weak. Size is omitted from some rows. Given values are once, few, many or a class for expanded clones.

TRBJ2-7 | TRBD1 | TRBV5-1 | NA | CASSPRVGTGSYEQYF | TGCGCCAGCAGCCCGAGAGTGGGGACAGGGTCCTACGAGCAGTACTTC
TRBJ2-1 | TRBD2 | TRBV5-1 | NA | CASSLNFAAGAIHEQFF | TGCGCCAGCAGCTTGAACTTCGCAGCGGGAGCAATCCATGAGCAGTTCTTC
TRBJ1-5 | NA | TRBV14 | NA | CASSQSGSNQPQHF | TGTGCCAGCAGCCAATCCGGGAGCAATCAGCCCCAGCATTTT
TRBJ1-4 | NA | TRBV29-1 | NA | CSVEVQGGTEKLFF | TGCAGCGTTGAAGTCCAGGGTGGTACTGAAAAACTGTTTTTT
TRBJ1-4 | TRBD1 | TRBV2 | NA | CASLRTGTEEKLFF | TGTGCCAGCCTTAGAACCGGGACAGAAGAAAAACTGTTTTTT
TRBJ1-2 | NA | TRBV7-9 | NA | CASSPGSVYGYTF | TGTGCCAGCAGCCCAGGGTCTGTCTATGGCTACACCTTC
TRBJ2-2 | TRBD1 | TRBV15 | NA | CATSRRDRENTGELFF | TGTGCCACCAGCAGACGGGACAGGGAGAACACCGGGGAGCTGTTTTTT
TRBJ1-4 | NA | TRBV7-6 | NA | CASSFPPATNEKLFF | TGTGCCAGCAGTTTCCCCCCCGCAACTAATGAAAAACTGTTTTTT
TRBJ2-6 | TRBD1 | TRBV5-1 | NA | CASSLVTRGRASGANVLTF | TGCGCCAGCAGCTTGGTAACCAGGGGGCGCGCATCTGGGGCCAACGTCCTGACTTTC
TRBJ2-1 | NA | TRBV5-1 | NA | CASSLAGSSSYNEQFF | TGCGCCAGCAGCTTGGCGGGGAGCTCCTCCTACAATGAGCAGTTCTTC
TRBJ1-5 | NA | TRBV2 | NA | CASGRYSNQPQHF | TGTGCCAGTGGACGGTATAGCAATCAGCCCCAGCATTTT
TRBJ2-7 | NA | TRBV10-1 | NA | CASSESGGKGEQYF | TGCGCCAGCAGTGAGTCTGGCGGAAAGGGCGAGCAGTACTTC
TRBJ1-1 | TRBD1 | TRBV18 | NA | CASSLQGTGVEAFF | TGTGCCAGCTCTCTGCAGGGGACAGGGGTTGAAGCTTTCTTT
TRBJ1-2 | NA | TRBV10-3 | NA | CAISDREDGYTF | TGTGCCATCAGTGACAGGGAGGATGGCTACACCTTC
TRBJ2-1 | TRBD1 | TRBV6-5 | NA | CASSQGQVNEQFF | TGTGCCAGCAGTCAGGGACAGGTCAATGAGCAGTTCTTC
TRBJ2-3 | TRBD2 | TRBV7-8 | NA | CASSRGLAGVPPDTQYF | TGTGCCAGCAGCAGGGGACTAGCGGGAGTTCCCCCAGATACGCAGTATTTT
TRBJ2-1 | TRBD2 | TRBV5-1 | NA | CASSLAGLAGVANEQFF | TGCGCCAGCAGCTTGGCAGGACTAGCGGGAGTTGCAAATGAGCAGTTCTTC
TRBJ2-2 | NA | TRBV28 | NA | CASSLSELPDTGELFF | TGTGCCAGCAGTTTGTCGGAACTCCCCGACACCGGGGAGCTGTTTTTT
TRBJ1-6 | NA | TRBV11-2 | NA | CASSPEPGSPLHF | TGTGCCAGCAGCCCCGAACCCGGGTCACCCCTCCACTTT
TRBJ1-1 | NA | TRBV10-1 | NA | CASSESADMNTEAFF | TGCGCCAGCAGTGAGTCGGCGGATATGAACACTGAAGCTTTCTTT
TRBJ1-5 | NA | TRBV4-2 | NA | CASSQEKGSSNQPQHF | TGTGCCAGCAGCCAAGAAAAAGGGTCTAGCAATCAGCCCCAGCATTTT
TRBJ2-2 | NA | TRBV11-2 | NA | CASSTTNTGELFF | TGTGCCAGCAGCACGACTAACACCGGGGAGCTGTTTTTT
TRBJ1-1 | NA | TRBV27 | few | CASSQKLEAFF | TGTGCCAGCAGTCAAAAGCTTGAAGCTTTCTTT
TRBJ2-7 | NA | TRBV2 | NA | CASSDPFYEQYF | TGTGCCAGCAGTGATCCCTTCTACGAGCAGTACTTC
TRBJ2-1 | NA | TRBV7-9 | NA | CASSSSGLQGQFF | TGTGCCAGCAGCTCAAGCGGGCTGCAGGGGCAGTTCTTC
TRBJ2-5 | TRBD1 | TRBV9 | NA | CASSAPPEGGTKTQYF | TGTGCCAGCAGCGCTCCCCCGGAAGGGGGCACGAAGACCCAGTACTTC
TRBJ2-1 | TRBD1 | TRBV5-1 | NA | CASSSQGAGNYEQFF | TGCGCCAGCAGCTCACAGGGGGCAGGTAACTATGAGCAGTTCTTC
TRBJ2-7 | NA | TRBV5-5 | NA | CASRLWASSEQYF | TGTGCCAGCAGGCTCTGGGCTAGCTCCGAGCAGTACTTC
TRBJ2-5 | NA | TRBV7-9 | NA | CASSRGRNRETQYF | TGTGCCAGCAGCCGAGGGAGAAACAGAGAGACCCAGTACTTC
TRBJ1-1 | TRBD1 | TRBV5-4 | NA | CASTRQGVLNTEAFF | TGTGCCAGCACCCGACAGGGTGTATTGAACACTGAAGCTTTCTTT
TRBJ2-7 | NA | TRBV6-6 | NA | CASRPDGAVYEQYF | TGTGCCAGCAGACCCGACGGGGCGGTCTACGAGCAGTACTTC
TRBJ1-5 | TRBD1 | TRBV30 | NA | CAWADRANQPQHF | TGTGCCTGGGCAGACAGGGCTAATCAGCCCCAGCATTTT
TRBJ2-7 | TRBD1 | TRBV11-3 | NA | CASSFLRDRGYRTSSYEQYF | TGTGCCAGCAGCTTCCTAAGGGACAGGGGATACCGGACTAGCAGTTACGAGCAGTACTTC
TRBJ2-1 | TRBD2 | TRBV5-1 | NA | CASSQGPSGSDNEQFF | TGCGCCAGCAGCCAAGGGCCCAGCGGGAGCGACAATGAGCAGTTCTTC
TRBJ1-2 | NA | TRBV19 | NA | CASSINRVGYTF | TGTGCCAGTAGTATCAACAGGGTGGGCTACACCTTC
TRBJ1-1 | TRBD1 | TRBV29-1 | few | CSVERDRDTEAFF | TGCAGCGTTGAACGGGACAGGGACACTGAAGCTTTCTTT
TRBJ2-7 | NA | TRBV11-2 | NA | CASSPPVYRVSYEQYF | TGTGCCAGCAGCCCGCCCGTGTACAGGGTTTCCTACGAGCAGTACTTC
TRBJ2-1 | TRBD2 | TRBV29-1 | NA | CSVARQTRRLAGDDEQFF | TGCAGCGTAGCGAGACAGACTAGAAGACTAGCGGGGGACGATGAGCAGTTCTTC
TRBJ2-5 | TRBD1 | TRBV5-1 | once | CASSLGTGGETQYF | TGCGCCAGCAGCTTGGGAACAGGGGGTGAGACCCAGTACTTC
TRBJ2-1 | TRBD2 | TRBV6-1 | NA | CASSEQLAGVYNEQFF | TGTGCCAGCAGTGAACAACTAGCGGGGGTATACAATGAGCAGTTCTTC
TRBJ2-5 | NA | TRBV30 | few | CAWSVMGQAQETQYF | TGTGCCTGGAGTGTAATGGGGCAGGCCCAAGAGACCCAGTACTTC
TRBJ1-3 | NA | TRBV10-3 | NA | CAISTGNTIYF | TGTGCCATCAGCACTGGAAACACCATATATTTT
TRBJ2-2 | NA | TRBV7-9 | NA | CASSFTPRGTGELFF | TGTGCCAGCAGCTTTACCCCACGGGGCACCGGGGAGCTGTTTTTT
TRBJ2-4 | NA | TRBV5-6 | NA | CASSLRGLAKNIQYF | TGTGCCAGCAGCTTAAGGGGGTTAGCCAAAAACATTCAGTACTTC
TRBJ1-2 | NA | TRBV5-1 | NA | CASSLAVGMGQSNYGYTF | TGCGCCAGCAGCTTGGCCGTGGGTATGGGGCAATCTAACTATGGCTACACCTTC
TRBJ2-6 | NA | TRBV5-1 | NA | CASDLFSGANVLTF | TGCGCCAGTGATCTGTTCTCTGGGGCCAACGTCCTGACTTTC